These T cell receptor beta chains were read from a single sample in a study of T-cell reconstitution after alpha-beta-depleted transplantation in children. Each CDR3 protein gets one entry after TCRdb re-called the PCR reads with MiXCR. The sample consists of around 250,000 distinct CDR3 sequences, roughly 25% of them appearing once. Material: PBMCs, obtained before TCRalphabeta/CD19-depleted stem cell transplant. The receptor set was obtained from a girl aged 2 to 10 with Fanconi anemia, due to receive a stem cell transplant. The conserved cysteine and the conserved F or W are not part of the CDR3 here.

J gene: TRBJ2-1
V gene: TRBV5-1
CDR3 protein: ASDMASGGREQF

J gene: TRBJ2-5
V gene: TRBV11-2
CDR3 protein: ASSFRPGGLAETQY

J gene: TRBJ2-5
V gene: TRBV7-2
CDR3 protein: ASSGQLGRQETQY

J gene: TRBJ2-3
V gene: TRBV10-3
CDR3 protein: AISESWDTSRSGTDTQY

J gene: TRBJ2-3
V gene: TRBV7-2
CDR3 protein: ASSLAEDTQY

J gene: TRBJ2-1
V gene: TRBV7-3
CDR3 protein: ASSLPAGGPFSAYNEQF

J gene: TRBJ2-1
V gene: TRBV19
CDR3 protein: ASSGWETYNEQF

J gene: TRBJ1-2
V gene: TRBV6-1
CDR3 protein: ASSDSTYGYT

J gene: TRBJ2-3
V gene: TRBV29-1
CDR3 protein: SVVWGTDTQY

J gene: TRBJ2-7
V gene: TRBV11-2
CDR3 protein: ASSLYSGAAGGTYEQY

J gene: TRBJ2-7
V gene: TRBV6-1
CDR3 protein: ASRGTGGTYEQY

J gene: TRBJ2-1
V gene: TRBV7-2
CDR3 protein: ASSPSAQSYNEQF

J gene: TRBJ1-4
V gene: TRBV28
CDR3 protein: ASSSTVTAGKLF

J gene: TRBJ2-1
V gene: TRBV25-1
CDR3 protein: ASTVVRDRENNEQF

J gene: TRBJ2-2
V gene: TRBV12-3/TRBV12-4
CDR3 protein: ASSQTGPGELF

J gene: TRBJ2-7
V gene: TRBV5-1
CDR3 protein: ASSANIYEQY

J gene: TRBJ1-6
V gene: TRBV20-1
CDR3 protein: SARNRGRLVYSPLH

J gene: TRBJ2-3
V gene: TRBV7-8
CDR3 protein: ASSFRAMKGTDTQY

J gene: TRBJ2-7
V gene: TRBV6-5
CDR3 protein: ASSYSREPSYEQY

J gene: TRBJ1-1
V gene: TRBV20-1
CDR3 protein: SARSDRAGAF

J gene: TRBJ1-1
V gene: TRBV2
CDR3 protein: ASRIGAEAF

J gene: TRBJ2-7
V gene: TRBV2
CDR3 protein: ASSEETVYEQY

J gene: TRBJ2-1
V gene: TRBV2
CDR3 protein: ASRLTGYEQF